Shown below are 15 T cell receptor beta chains from a single sample sequenced in a study of CD8 T cells in ankylosing spondylitis. MiXCR was run by TCRdb on the 5' RACE reads, yielding one entry per CDR3 protein. The sample lists about 240,000 distinct CDR3 sequences, less than 10% occurring once. Sequencing was done on a sample of blood, either unsorted or a sorted T cell fraction (not recorded which). The receptors originated from a male donor with ankylosing spondylitis or in good health (not recorded which).

Many counts were recorded for this clonotype. Here the CDR3 DNA reads TGTGCCAGCAGCGTGTTCGGGGCGGGGGGGGAGCTGTTTTTT. Residues: CASSVFGAGGELFF. The rearrangement uses TRBV9 and TRBJ2-2, with D perhaps TRBD2 (6 bases). This CDR3 contains 14 residues. Germline CDR1 is SGDLS and CDR2 is YYNGEE. With 2 bases removed from V and 8 bases from J, the gap between germline ends came to 13 bases.

V usage is TRBV20-1 and J usage is TRBJ2-2; no firm D call. The CDR3 totals 12 residues. The V and J ends lost 1 base and 3 bases respectively, with 3 bases between them. Germline V gene lookup returns CDR1 DFQATT and CDR2 SNEGSKA (reference sequence). DNA for the CDR3: TGCAGTGCTAGAGGCGACACCGGGGAGCTGTTTTTT. This codes for CSARGDTGELFF.

This clonotype was recorded many times. CDR3 in DNA: TGCAGTGCCCTGACAGGGACCTCGCGGGGGGCCCAGCATTTT. Its translation is CSALTGTSRGAQHF. The gene calls are TRBV20-1 and TRBJ1-5, with 7 bases matching TRBD1. The CDR3 is 14 residues long. V was clipped by 6 bases and J by 11 bases; unmatched bases: 16. CDR1 and CDR2 (germline): DFQATT, SNEGSKA (reference sequence).

The sample holds many counts of this clonotype. The chain employs TRBV5-6 and TRBJ1-1; tentative D call: TRBD1 (6 bases). The CDR3 is made up of 14 amino acids. V gave up 3 bases and J gave up 4 bases, with 13 bases separating them. The V gene's germline CDR1 is SGHDT and CDR2 YYEEEE. CDR3 in DNA: TGTGCCAGCAGCTCACCAGGGGCTGGCACTGAAGCTTTCTTT. Amino acids: CASSSPGAGTEAFF.

The chain carries TRBV30 and TRBJ2-5; 8 positions agree with TRBD2. V trimming: 7 bases; J trimming: 2 bases; junction bases outside the gene matches: 9. Germline CDR1 is GTSNPN and CDR2 is SVGIG (reference sequence). The CDR3 contains 14 residues. The CDR3 nucleotides are TGTGCCTTCCAATTTACTAGCGGTCAAGAGACCCAGTACTTC. Its protein product is CAFQFTSGQETQYF. Based on the CDR3 plus reference TRBV30 and TRBJ2-5, the full variable domain is SQTIHQWPATLVQPVGSPLSLECTVEGTSNPNLYWYRQAAGRGLQLLFYSVGIGQISSEVPQNLSASRPQDRQFILSSKKLLLSDSGFYLCAFQFTSGQETQYFGPGTRLLVL.

This clonotype was counted ten times or more. V is TRBV3-1 and J is TRBJ2-1, with TRBD2 matching 7 bases. The V gene's germline CDR1 is LGHDT and CDR2 YNNKEL (reference sequence). Losses at the gene ends were 3 bases for V and 4 bases for J; bases not matched to a gene: 9. This CDR3 region has 16 residues. The CDR3, as DNA: TGTGCCAGCAGCCAGGGGGGAGGGCCTCCTTACAATGAGCAGTTCTTC. Protein product: CASSQGGGPPYNEQFF.

In this sample, this clonotype turned up a few times. The V call is TRBV12-3 or TRBV12-4, the J call TRBJ1-4, with TRBD1 identical over 9 bases. V shed 6 bases and J 3 bases; nucleotides not matched to a gene: 8. The CDR3 is 16 amino acids. CDR3 in DNA: TGTGCCAGCAGGGTAACAGGGGGCGGATCTAATGAAAAACTGTTTTTT. Its translation: CASRVTGGGSNEKLFF.

This clonotype was seen at least ten times. The rearrangement uses TRBV24-1 and TRBJ1-6; D gene unclear. The CDR3 contains 14 residues. Germline V gene sequence: CDR1 KGHDR, CDR2 SFDVKD. V lost 1 base and J 9 bases, leaving 9 bases between the germline ends. The CDR3 DNA reads as TGTGCCACCAGTGATTTATCGTCGGGTTCACCCCTCCACTTT. Translated: CATSDLSSGSPLHF.

This clonotype occurred many times. The CDR3 spells CASSQLDPGELFF. CDR3 in DNA: TGTGCCAGTAGCCAGCTAGATCCCGGGGAGCTGTTTTTT. V usage is TRBV19 and J usage is TRBJ2-2, with D uncertain. CDR3 length: 13 residues. V was trimmed by 6 bases and J by 6 bases, leaving 11 bases between them. CDR1 and CDR2 (germline): LNHDA, SQIVND (reference sequence).

This clonotype was recorded many times. The chain uses TRBV6-1 and TRBJ1-4, with 10 bases fitting TRBD1. J was trimmed by 8 bases and V by 6 bases; bases with no gene match: 6. Germline V CDR1 and CDR2: MNHNS, SASEGT. The CDR3 has 14 amino acids. CDR3 sequence reads: CASSPSGQGEKLFF. Here the CDR3 DNA reads TGTGCCAGCAGCCCCTCGGGACAGGGGGAAAAACTGTTTTTT.

This clonotype came up many times. The chain links TRBV5-1 to TRBJ2-7; 9 nucleotides align to TRBD1. The germline V gene encodes CDR1 SGHRS and CDR2 YFSETQ. Germline trimming cut 4 bases from V and 1 base from J; bases unmatched to any gene: 9. The CDR3 consists of 16 residues. Here the CDR3 reads CASSARGQGSSYEQYF. The CDR3 nucleotides are TGCGCCAGCAGCGCGCGGGGACAGGGTTCGTCCTACGAGCAGTACTTC.

This clonotype showed up many times. The CDR3 here is CATSRVGEKLFF. CDR3 bases: TGTGCCACCAGCAGAGTCGGAGAAAAACTGTTTTTT. The chain couples TRBV15 to TRBJ1-4; D is undetermined. The CDR3 is 12 amino acids. CDR1 is LNHNV and CDR2 is YYDKDF in the germline V gene (reference sequence). With 1 base removed from V and 8 bases from J, the gap between germline ends came to 5 bases.

The CDR3 protein is CASSWGLRGGGNEQFF. The CDR3 bases are TGTGCCAGCAGCTGGGGTCTAAGGGGCGGGGGTAATGAGCAGTTCTTC. The chain couples TRBV5-4 to TRBJ2-1; 7 bases are shared with TRBD2. The CDR3 has 16 residues. Losses at the gene ends were 3 bases for V and 7 bases for J; bases not matched to a gene: 13. Germline V gene lookup returns CDR1 SGHNT and CDR2 YYREEE (reference sequence).

This clonotype was observed many times. The chain combines TRBV12-3 or TRBV12-4 with TRBJ1-2; no firm D call. This CDR3 contains 13 residues. V was shortened by 2 bases and J by 5 bases, with 9 bases between the two germline ends. The DNA of the CDR3 is TGTGCCAGCAGTTTATCCGGGGTTTATGGCTACACCTTC. It encodes CASSLSGVYGYTF.

The chain couples TRBV20-1 to TRBJ1-6, with 7 bases matching TRBD1. The CDR3 loop spans 14 amino acids. Looked up from germline, CDR1 is DFQATT and CDR2 is SNEGSKA (reference sequence). The trim removed 3 bases at V and 7 bases at J, leaving 6 bases unmatched. CDR3 bases: TGCAGTGCTAGGACACAGGGGTTGAATTCACCCCTCCACTTT. It yields the protein CSARTQGLNSPLHF.